This T cell receptor beta chain was sequenced in a study of shared clonotypes between healthy human individuals. Sequencing used immunoSEQ multiplex PCR; TCRdb keeps in-frame clones, though not all of them. This sample yields some 690,000 clones, of which roughly 88% are seen a single time; 34% belongs to the top ten. V dropped 6 bases and J dropped 3 bases, with 12 bases sitting between them. The CDR3 length is 13 residues. Germline CDR1 and CDR2: MNHEY and SMNVEV (reference sequence). This receptor was obtained from a young man in good health. Some clones in this sample may be carry-over from other donors' samples. This chain links TRBV27 with TRBJ2-7; unclear D gene. The sequencing sample was made of memory CD8+ T cells from PBMCs. Described subset: CD45RO+ cells pooled with CCR7-negative TemRA cells. The CDR3 loop reads CASSRAGIYEQYF. The CDR3 DNA follows: TGTGCCAGCAGCCGGGCCGGTATCTACGAGCAGTACTTC.